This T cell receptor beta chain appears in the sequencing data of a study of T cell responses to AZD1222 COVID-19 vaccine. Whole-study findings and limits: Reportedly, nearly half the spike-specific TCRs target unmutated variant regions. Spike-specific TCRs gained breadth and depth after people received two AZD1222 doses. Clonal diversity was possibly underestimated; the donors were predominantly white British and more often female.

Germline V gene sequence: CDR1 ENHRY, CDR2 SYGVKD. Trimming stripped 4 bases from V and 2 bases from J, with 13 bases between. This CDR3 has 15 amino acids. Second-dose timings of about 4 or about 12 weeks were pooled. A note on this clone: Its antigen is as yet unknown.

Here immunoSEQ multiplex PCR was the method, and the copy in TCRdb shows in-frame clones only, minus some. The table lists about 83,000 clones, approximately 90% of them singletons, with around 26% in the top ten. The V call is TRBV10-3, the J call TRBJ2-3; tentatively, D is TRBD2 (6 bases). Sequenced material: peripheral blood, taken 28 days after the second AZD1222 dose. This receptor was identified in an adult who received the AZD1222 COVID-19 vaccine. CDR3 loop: CAISGGSGFTDTQYF. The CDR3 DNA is TGTGCCATCAGTGGAGGTAGCGGCTTCACAGATACGCAGTATTTT.